This T cell receptor (beta chain) originates from a study of CD8+CD57+ T cells in acquired aplastic anemia. Germline-derived CDR1 and CDR2 are SGHNT and YYREEE (reference sequence). The ends lost 4 bases at V and 5 bases at J; junction bases unmatched: 5. The CDR3 runs to 13 residues. TCR beta VDJ and CDR3 were profiled, and genomic DNA was the template. MiXCR, applied by TCRdb to the reads, yields one record per CDR3 protein. The sample contains 150,000 to 200,000 distinct CDR3 sequences, roughly 40% of which appear only once. V is TRBV5-4 and J is TRBJ2-7; TRBD1 matches at 8 bases. This TCR derives from a human donor in good health. The specimen sequenced was sorted CD4+, CD8+, or CD8+CD57+ T cells (not recorded which) from PBMCs. The CDR3 region is CASSEDREHEQYF. CDR3 coding DNA: TGTGCCAGCAGCGAGGACAGGGAGCACGAGCAGTACTTC. The complete variable domain, with remaining parts taken from reference TRBV5-4 and TRBJ2-7, reads ETGVTQSPTHLIKTRGQQVTLRCSSQSGHNTVSWYQQALGQGPQFIFQYYREEENGRGNFPPRFSGLQFPNYSSELNVNALELDDSALYLCASSEDREHEQYFGPGTRLTVT.